This entry features one T cell receptor (beta chain) sequence. The antigen remains undetermined. An end of the junction does not agree with germline; a read error may underlie this. This sample was taken from a study of cytomegalovirus exposure and HLA in healthy donors. Regarding the study as a whole: Among donors in an Asian-associated ancestry cluster, a later analysis reportedly found fewer N-insertions than the roughly 730-donor mean. HLA-A and HLA-B allele assignments for most subjects were reportedly predicted accurately using TCR beta sequences. Donor immune exposure was known only as CMV serostatus.

Both 60 Vbeta primers and 13 Jbeta primers went into the PCR. The method was immunoSEQ multiplex PCR; TCRdb's version includes in-frame clones alone and lacks a portion of them. The repertoire holds some 140,000 clones, with 70% to 80% as singletons. CDR1 and CDR2 from the germline V gene are LGHNA and YSLEER. This CDR3 region has 15 residues. The material sequenced was PBMCs. This sequence was found in a man aged 25 to 40 in good health and CMV-seronegative. This chain uses TRBV4-3 with TRBJ2-6; 9 bases map to TRBD1. The CDR3 sequence is CASSQDWTGDNVLTF. The CDR3 DNA sequence: TGCGCCAGCAGCCAAGATTGGACAGGGGACAACGTCCTGACTTTC.